These T cell receptor beta chains were read from a single sample in a study of T cell repertoires in cytomegalovirus infection. Each CDR3 protein is one row after TCRdb ran MiXCR on the reads. The sample lists hundreds of thousands of distinct CDR3 sequences; 35% were seen once. Sequenced material: PBMCs. Receptors were obtained from a human donor in good health (CMV status not recorded). Some clones in this sample may be carry-over from other donors' samples. CDR3s include the opening cysteine and the closing phenylalanine or tryptophan. A D gene is named only where the DNA matches it firmly. A clone size is listed for some rows: how often the clone was seen (once, few, many), or a class if it is expanded.

j_call | v_call | clone_size | d_call | cdr3_aa | cdr3_nt
TRBJ2-1 | TRBV7-8 | NA | NA | CASSLEGLSSYNEQFF | TGTGCCAGCAGCTTAGAGGGCCTTAGCTCCTACAATGAGCAGTTCTTC
TRBJ2-5 | TRBV20-1 | NA | TRBD1 | CSANQGRGRETQYF | TGCAGTGCTAACCAGGGAAGGGGGCGAGAGACCCAGTACTTC
TRBJ1-3 | TRBV7-2 | few | NA | CASSLEQGNSGNTIYF | TGTGCCAGCAGCTTAGAACAGGGAAACTCTGGAAACACCATATATTTT
TRBJ2-5 | TRBV5-6 | NA | NA | CASSLMRSPLPAQYF | TGTGCCAGCAGCTTGATGAGGAGTCCTCTGCCGGCCCAGTACTTC
TRBJ1-4 | TRBV29-1 | NA | NA | CSAEANEKLFF | TGCAGCGCCGAGGCTAATGAAAAACTGTTTTTT
TRBJ2-1 | TRBV28 | NA | NA | CASSNRGGFKGNEQFF | TGTGCCAGCAGTAACAGAGGGGGATTCAAGGGCAATGAGCAGTTCTTC
TRBJ2-7 | TRBV20-1 | few | NA | CSARGLQGFYEQYF | TGCAGTGCTAGGGGCCTTCAGGGCTTCTACGAGCAGTACTTC
TRBJ2-2 | TRBV19 | NA | NA | CASSTFTGVLFF | TGTGCCAGTAGTACGTTCACCGGGGTGCTGTTTTTT
TRBJ2-1 | TRBV20-1 | NA | TRBD2 | CSATGTSGRYNEQFF | TGCAGTGCTACTGGGACTAGCGGGCGCTACAATGAGCAGTTCTTC
TRBJ1-5 | TRBV6-6 | NA | NA | CASGLRFNSNQPQHF | TGTGCCAGCGGTCTAAGATTTAATAGCAATCAGCCCCAGCATTTT
TRBJ1-1 | TRBV12-3/TRBV12-4 | NA | NA | CASSFFRPGAEAFF | TGTGCCAGCAGTTTCTTTCGCCCCGGGGCCGAAGCTTTCTTT
TRBJ1-1 | TRBV10-3 | few | NA | CAISRGTGTEAFF | TGTGCCATCAGTAGAGGGACGGGCACTGAAGCTTTCTTT
TRBJ2-7 | TRBV6-6 | few | NA | CAACSSGSYEQYF | TGTGCCGCGTGTAGTAGCGGATCCTACGAGCAGTACTTC
TRBJ2-1 | TRBV6-6 | NA | NA | CASTRQGLSSYNEQFF | TGTGCCAGCACTAGACAGGGACTTTCCTCCTACAATGAGCAGTTCTTC
TRBJ1-1 | TRBV7-8 | many | TRBD1 | CASSKQGAPTEAFF | TGTGCCAGCAGCAAACAGGGGGCGCCTACTGAAGCTTTCTTT
TRBJ2-1 | TRBV27 | NA | TRBD1 | CASSLSGQGSNEQFF | TGTGCCAGCAGTTTATCGGGACAGGGGTCTAATGAGCAGTTCTTC
TRBJ1-1 | TRBV7-8 | NA | TRBD1 | CASSLSSGGNTEAFF | TGTGCCAGCAGCTTATCATCAGGGGGGAACACTGAAGCTTTCTTT
TRBJ2-1 | TRBV12-3/TRBV12-4 | few | TRBD2 | CASSSASGRVSNEQFF | TGTGCCAGCAGTTCTGCTAGCGGGAGGGTTTCCAATGAGCAGTTCTTC
TRBJ2-3 | TRBV7-2 | many | TRBD2 | CASGRWGRGGSTDTQYF | TGTGCCAGTGGTCGGTGGGGTCGGGGGGGCTCGACAGATACGCAGTATTTT
TRBJ1-5 | TRBV7-8 | NA | TRBD1 | CASSLHRDRTNQPQHF | TGTGCCAGCAGCTTACACCGGGACAGGACCAATCAGCCCCAGCATTTT
TRBJ1-4 | TRBV6-6 | few | NA | CASTKSDMGVEKLFF | TGTGCCAGCACCAAATCAGATATGGGGGTCGAAAAACTGTTTTTT
TRBJ1-2 | TRBV7-2 | NA | NA | CASNGQGKNGYTF | TGTGCCAGCAACGGTCAGGGGAAAAATGGCTACACCTTC
TRBJ1-5 | TRBV27 | NA | NA | CASSFIGGNQPQHF | TGTGCCAGCAGTTTTATTGGGGGCAATCAGCCCCAGCATTTT
TRBJ2-4 | TRBV5-6 | NA | TRBD2 | CASSFLALAGGPTDF | TGTGCCAGCAGCTTCCTGGCACTAGCGGGAGGGCCGACCGACTTC
TRBJ2-5 | TRBV28 | few | NA | CASSRQGGWETQYF | TGTGCCAGCAGTCGACAGGGAGGTTGGGAGACCCAGTACTTC
TRBJ2-6 | TRBV6-8 | NA | NA | CASSSNRGGSSGANVLTF | TGTGCCAGCAGTTCAAACAGGGGAGGGTCCTCTGGGGCCAACGTCCTGACTTTC
TRBJ2-2 | TRBV7-8 | NA | NA | CASSKPIGEVDTGELFF | TGTGCCAGCAGCAAGCCGATCGGGGAGGTCGATACCGGGGAGCTGTTTTTT
TRBJ1-5 | TRBV19 | many | NA | CASSPGRGINQPQHF | TGTGCCAGTAGTCCTGGTCGGGGAATCAATCAGCCCCAGCATTTT
TRBJ1-3 | TRBV9 | NA | NA | CASSATGKNTIYF | TGTGCCAGCAGCGCCACAGGGAAAAACACCATATATTTT
TRBJ2-5 | TRBV7-7 | few | TRBD1 | CASSLGQGAWAETQYF | TGTGCTAGCAGCCTTGGACAGGGGGCTTGGGCCGAGACCCAGTACTTC
TRBJ2-3 | TRBV20-1 | NA | TRBD2 | CSARVLAGTTDTQYF | TGCAGTGCTAGAGTCCTAGCGGGGACCACAGATACGCAGTATTTT
TRBJ2-2 | TRBV6-2/TRBV6-3 | few | TRBD2 | CASSYYGGGIGELFF | TGTGCCAGCAGTTACTACGGGGGGGGCATCGGGGAGCTGTTTTTT
TRBJ1-1 | TRBV28 | NA | NA | CASIHRSGRGAFF | TGTGCCAGCATTCACCGATCAGGGCGGGGGGCTTTCTTT
TRBJ1-6 | TRBV6-6 | NA | TRBD1 | CASTRRDRVSYNSPLHF | TGTGCCAGCACCAGGAGGGACAGGGTCTCCTATAATTCACCCCTCCACTTT
TRBJ1-1 | TRBV5-6 | NA | NA | CASSKRTGLTEAFF | TGTGCCAGCAGCAAACGCACAGGGTTAACTGAAGCTTTCTTT
TRBJ2-1 | TRBV27 | once | TRBD2 | CASSSGGANEQFF | TGTGCCAGCAGTAGCGGGGGGGCCAATGAGCAGTTCTTC
TRBJ1-6 | TRBV11-2 | NA | NA | CASSTLGGNSPLHF | TGTGCCAGCAGTACCCTCGGCGGGAATTCACCCCTCCACTTT
TRBJ2-2 | TRBV27 | few | NA | CASSLGGGGAGELFF | TGTGCCAGCAGTTTAGGAGGGGGCGGCGCCGGGGAGCTGTTTTTT
TRBJ2-1 | TRBV12-3/TRBV12-4 | NA | TRBD2 | CASSLIAGGNEQFF | TGTGCCAGCAGTCTCATAGCGGGGGGAAATGAGCAGTTCTTC
TRBJ1-6 | TRBV7-8 | NA | NA | CASSLGGGAGNSPLHF | TGTGCCAGCAGCTTAGGTGGGGGTGCGGGCAATTCACCCCTCCACTTT
TRBJ2-5 | TRBV11-2 | NA | TRBD1 | CASTVGGPGTGGETQYF | TGTGCCAGCACCGTGGGGGGTCCTGGGACAGGGGGAGAGACCCAGTACTTC
TRBJ2-7 | TRBV6-1 | many | NA | CASSLSRADEQYF | TGTGCCAGCAGCTTAAGTCGGGCAGACGAGCAGTACTTC